A single sample is the source of the 11 T cell receptor beta chains below, sequenced in a study of blood T cell repertoires in COVID-19. Data came from immunoSEQ multiplex PCR; TCRdb stores just in-frame clones and leaves some out. The table has about 220,000 clones, approximately 83% seen once. The sample was PBMCs or T cells enriched from blood (not recorded which). These receptors originate from a woman in her forties or fifties who had been exposed to COVID-19.

This clone has a count of ten or more. V gene TRBV5-1 combines with J gene TRBJ1-1, with a possible D match to TRBD1 (5 bases). Trimming left V 7 bases short and J 2 bases short, with 15 bases between. There are 14 residues in the CDR3. Germline values: CDR1 SGHRS, CDR2 YFSETQ. Written as DNA, the CDR3 is TGCGCCAGCGCTAGGGGATCCGGAAACACTGAAGCTTTCTTT. It encodes CASARGSGNTEAFF.

CDR3 sequence: CASSPHVSGNTIYF. CDR3 bases: TGTGCCAGCAGTCCCCATGTCTCTGGAAACACCATATATTTT. V usage is TRBV28 and J usage is TRBJ1-3; no definite D call. CDR1 is MDHEN and CDR2 is SYDVKM in the germline V gene. V was shortened by 5 bases and J by 0 bases, with 8 bases between the two germline ends. CDR3 size: 14 residues.

This chain joins TRBV28 and TRBJ1-2; weak D call: TRBD1 (5 bases). V lost 6 bases and J 11 bases, leaving 16 bases between the germline ends. Germline CDR1 and CDR2: MDHEN and SYDVKM. The CDR3 runs to 12 residues. Here the CDR3 reads CASSGPGVSYTF. CDR3 sequence (DNA): TGTGCCAGCAGCGGCCCGGGGGTTTCTTACACCTTC.

This chain joins TRBV9 and TRBJ2-5; TRBD1 aligns across 8 bases. Germline assignment: CDR1 SGDLS and CDR2 YYNGEE. This CDR3 contains 14 residues. V gave up 7 bases and J gave up 5 bases; unmatched junction bases: 10. The CDR3 region is CASSTRGRGETQYF. Written as DNA, the CDR3 is TGTGCCAGCTCTACCAGGGGGCGCGGGGAGACCCAGTACTTC.

This clone was recorded once. The CDR3 spells CASSELARGSNQPQHF. CDR3 nucleotide sequence: TGTGCCAGCAGTGAATTGGCGAGGGGGAGCAATCAGCCCCAGCATTTT. This sequence joins TRBV2 and TRBJ1-5; D possibly corresponds to TRBD1 (6 bases). CDR3 length: 16 amino acids. Germline lookup yields CDR1 SNHLY and CDR2 FYNNEI. Trimming left V 2 bases short and J 1 base short, with 12 bases between.

The chain employs TRBV10-3 and TRBJ2-1; D possibly corresponds to TRBD1 (5 bases). Trimming took off 3 bases at V and 4 bases at J, with 10 bases between the two ends. This CDR3 has 14 amino acids. In germline, CDR1 is ENHRY, CDR2 SYGVKD. CDR3 loop: CAISEQEGYNEQFF. The DNA of the CDR3 is TGTGCCATCAGTGAACAGGAAGGGTACAATGAGCAGTTCTTC.

V gene TRBV7-9 combines with J gene TRBJ2-5; TRBD1 agrees at 8 bases. CDR3 length equals 17 residues. Germline values: CDR1 SEHNR, CDR2 FQNEAQ (reference sequence). J was trimmed by 5 bases and V by 5 bases; bases with no gene match: 16. The CDR3 DNA reads TGTGCCAGCAGCCAGGGGGCCCCGGGACAGGTCCCTGAGACCCAGTACTTC. This codes for CASSQGAPGQVPETQYF.

The V gene is TRBV19, the J gene TRBJ2-6; TRBD1 aligns across 9 bases. The V gene end was trimmed by 4 bases and the J gene end by 0 bases; junction bases not matched to a gene: 4. Germline V gene sequence: CDR1 LNHDA, CDR2 SQIVND (reference sequence). This CDR3 has 17 residues. CDR3 nucleotide sequence: TGTGCCAGTAGTAGGGGACAGGGAGGCTCTGGGGCCAACGTCCTGACTTTC. Residues: CASSRGQGGSGANVLTF.

The V call is TRBV7-2, the J call TRBJ2-5; 7 bases fit TRBD1. The J segment lost 1 base and the V segment lost 5 bases, leaving 4 bases of the junction unmatched. The CDR3 runs 14 residues. The germline V gene has CDR1 SGHTA and CDR2 FQGNSA. The CDR3 is CASSQGGLQETQYF. In DNA form, the CDR3 reads TGTGCCAGCAGCCAAGGGGGCCTCCAAGAGACCCAGTACTTC.

The chain couples TRBV19 to TRBJ2-1; unclear D gene. The CDR3 consists of 14 residues. V lost 3 bases to trimming and J lost 4 bases, with 10 bases between them. CDR1 and CDR2 (germline): LNHDA, SQIVND (reference sequence). Written as DNA, the CDR3 is TGTGCCAGTAGTATCCTGGCATCTTACAATGAGCAGTTCTTC. Its protein product is CASSILASYNEQFF.

J is TRBJ1-1 and V is TRBV10-2; D call uncertain. Trimming left V 3 bases short and J 7 bases short, with 21 bases between. The CDR3 loop spans 16 amino acids. Germline loops: CDR1 WSHSY, CDR2 SAAADI. The CDR3 DNA sequence: TGCGCCAGCAGTGATTCCCCGATGGGAGGCGTCCTTGAAGCTTTCTTT. Amino acids: CASSDSPMGGVLEAFF.